This TCR beta chain is drawn from a study of OX40 agonist ivuxolimab in advanced cancers. About the study: Patients' therapy was ivuxolimab, an antibody that acts as an agonist of OX40 (CD134). Each patient was given ivuxolimab into a vein every 2 weeks, at 0.01 to 10 mg/kg. General study findings and limits: Both blood CD4+ and CD8+ T cells showed clonal growth by week 6 at 0.1 to 3.0 mg/kg.

Concerning this clone: Its antigen is not identified.

This CDR3 comprises 15 residues. V lost 6 bases and J lost 6, with 17 bases in between. Germline values: CDR1 MDHEN, CDR2 SYDVKM. The protocol was immunoSEQ multiplex PCR, while the TCRdb copy is restricted to in-frame clones and leaves out a portion. The sample lists about 25,000 clones; 79% were seen once. The material sequenced was CD4+ or CD8+ T cells sorted from blood, taken in a trial of the OX40 agonist ivuxolimab. The chain joins TRBV28 to TRBJ2-2; tentative D call: TRBD1 (6 bases). The origin of this receptor is an adult with an advanced solid tumor such as melanoma, head and neck, liver or kidney cancer. The CDR3 DNA is TGTGCCAGCAGCTATCAATTCCGACAGGCCGGGGAGCTGTTTTTT. Its protein is CASSYQFRQAGELFF.